This TCR beta chain comes out of a study of blood T cell repertoires in COVID-19. At the level of the study: Donors in the United States, Italy and Spain gave samples during acute or convalescent COVID-19.

Original handling: Nucleated cell number was recorded as an estimate derived from reference gene primer amplification. Assay: immunoSEQ multiplex PCR; the TCRdb copy retains only in-frame clones and omits some. V and J calls and clone size are as listed in that table; D and trimming were resolved from the DNA. The sample shows around 430,000 clones, roughly 88% of them seen only once. V was pared by 0 bases and J by 6 bases, with 15 bases between. The CDR3 contains 15 residues. Germline CDR1 reads SGHNT; CDR2 reads YYREEE (reference sequence). This clonotype originated in a woman between 45 and 60 years old with COVID-19, enrolled during active disease. V and J are TRBV5-4 and TRBJ1-2, with TRBD1 as a possible D gene (6 bases). Sequenced sample: peripheral blood. The CDR3 is CASSLGVGRGNGYTF. The CDR3 nucleotides are TGTGCCAGCAGCTTGGGTGTGGGCAGGGGAAATGGCTACACCTTC.